The TCR beta chain described here comes from a study of blood T cell repertoires in COVID-19. About the study: COVID-19 samples from acute and convalescent phases originated in the United States, Italy and Spain. PBMCs, B-cell-depleted T cells, or T cells were the source of the cDNA or gDNA that made up the material.

This clone was counted a single time. Per the original methods: Cell counts per sample came from amplifying reference gene primers. Using immunoSEQ multiplex PCR, the repertoire was profiled, and TCRdb retains in-frame clones only, with some absent. V, J and clone size reflect that table, while D and trimming were determined from the DNA. The sample shows about 54,000 clones, more than 80% of them seen only once. The clonotype was recovered from a woman in her fifties or sixties with acute or convalescent COVID-19. Input material: peripheral blood.

CDR3 in DNA: TGTGCCAGCAGGGCCAGCTCCTACGAGCAGTACTTC. This codes for CASRASSYEQYF. The genes are TRBV6-5 and TRBJ2-7; D is unclear. Germline CDR1 and CDR2: MNHEY and SVGAGI. This CDR3 has 12 amino acids. V shed 6 bases and J shed 0 bases, with 6 bases lying between them.